The clone carrying this TCR beta chain was seen ten or more times. Time point described: sample taken at primary tumor resection. The input material, whole RNA from tumor, nontumor lung or frozen PBMC, was sequenced unsorted. Individual TCR cDNA molecules each bore their own unique molecular identifier. Using its own MiXCR run on the 5' RACE reads, TCRdb lists one record per CDR3 protein. The repertoire consists of some 39,000 distinct CDR3 sequences, with over 6.5% occurring once and the leading ten covering about 45%. These data come from a study of spatial heterogeneity in lung cancer. Trimming at V came to 4 bases and at J to 4 bases, leaving 3 bases not matched to a gene. The CDR3 runs 13 residues. Per the germline V gene, CDR1 is SQVTM and CDR2 is ANQGSEA.

The sample was PBMCs, taken at surgery. This clonotype originated in a female donor with early-stage non-small cell lung cancer. V is TRBV29-1 and J is TRBJ2-3; 9 nucleotides line up with TRBD2. CDR3 in amino acids: CSVAQRGADTQYF. CDR3 coding DNA: TGCAGCGTTGCCCAGCGGGGGGCAGATACGCAGTATTTT.